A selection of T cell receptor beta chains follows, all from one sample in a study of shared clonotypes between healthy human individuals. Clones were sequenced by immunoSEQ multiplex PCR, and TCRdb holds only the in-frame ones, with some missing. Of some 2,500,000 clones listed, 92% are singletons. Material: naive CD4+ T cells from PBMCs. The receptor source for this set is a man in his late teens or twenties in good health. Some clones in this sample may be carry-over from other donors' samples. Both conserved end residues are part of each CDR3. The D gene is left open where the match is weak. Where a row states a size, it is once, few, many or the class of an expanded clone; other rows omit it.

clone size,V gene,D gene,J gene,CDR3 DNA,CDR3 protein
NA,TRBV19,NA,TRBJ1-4,TGTGCCAGTAGTATCTGGCAGGGGAGGGAAAAACTGTTTTTT,CASSIWQGREKLFF
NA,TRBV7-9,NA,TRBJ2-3,TGTGCCAGCAGCTCCTCCTCGGGGGGCACAGATACGCAGTATTTT,CASSSSSGGTDTQYF
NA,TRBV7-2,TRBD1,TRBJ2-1,TGTGCCAGCGGACGACAGGGGCGATACAATGAGCAGTTCTTC,CASGRQGRYNEQFF
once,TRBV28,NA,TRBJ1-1,TGTGCCAGCAGTTTATGGGCCGCTAGGATCAACACTGAAGCTTTCTTT,CASSLWAARINTEAFF
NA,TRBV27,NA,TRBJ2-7,TGTGCCAGCAGGGCGGAGGGCGTCGAGCAGTACTTC,CASRAEGVEQYF
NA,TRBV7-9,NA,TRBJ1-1,TGTGCCAGCCTCCTCCTTCGGGGCACTGAAGCTTTCTTT,CASLLLRGTEAFF
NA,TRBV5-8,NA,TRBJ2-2,TGTGCCAGCAGCTTGGTCGGGGCCGGGGAGCTGTTTTTT,CASSLVGAGELFF
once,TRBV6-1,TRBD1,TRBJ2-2,TGTGCCAGCAGTGTGGGACAGCTCACCGGGGAGCTGTTTTTT,CASSVGQLTGELFF
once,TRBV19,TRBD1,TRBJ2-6,TGTGCCAGTAGTAGACGACAGGGATCTGACTCTGGGGCCAACGTCCTGACTTTC,CASSRRQGSDSGANVLTF
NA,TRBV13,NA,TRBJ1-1,TGTGCCAGCAGCTCCCTAGCGGGTATGAACACTGAAGCTTTCTTT,CASSSLAGMNTEAFF
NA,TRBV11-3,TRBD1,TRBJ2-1,TGTGCCAGCAGCTTAGGGGACAGTCGAAATGAGCAGTTCTTC,CASSLGDSRNEQFF
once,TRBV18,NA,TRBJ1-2,TGTGCCAGCTCACCAACGGACAATGACCATGGCTACACCTTC,CASSPTDNDHGYTF
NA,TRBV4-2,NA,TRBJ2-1,TGTGCCAGCAGCCACCCTTCGGCTAGCGTTTACAATGAGCAGTTCTTC,CASSHPSASVYNEQFF
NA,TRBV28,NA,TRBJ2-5,TGTGCCAGCAGTAACTTGAGGGAGACCCAGTACTTC,CASSNLRETQYF
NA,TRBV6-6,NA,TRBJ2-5,TGTGCCAGCAGTTACGGCACCGCCAGGGAGACCCAGTACTTC,CASSYGTARETQYF
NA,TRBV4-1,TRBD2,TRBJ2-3,TGCGCCAGCAGCCGGGGACTAGCGGGAGTGTTGACAGATACGCAGTATTTT,CASSRGLAGVLTDTQYF
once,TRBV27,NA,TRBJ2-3,TGTGCCAGCAGTTTCCCCCCGGGACCGCAGTATTTT,CASSFPPGPQYF
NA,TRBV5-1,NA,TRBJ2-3,TGCGCCAGCAGGCTACAGGGTACAAGCACAGATACGCAGTATTTT,CASRLQGTSTDTQYF
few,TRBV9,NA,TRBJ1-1,TGTGCCAGCACGGGGTATGGCACTGAAGCTTTCTTT,CASTGYGTEAFF
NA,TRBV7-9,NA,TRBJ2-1,TGTGCCAGCAGCTTTAGACCTACTGCGGAGCAGTTCTTC,CASSFRPTAEQFF
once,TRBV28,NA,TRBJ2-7,TGTGCCAGCAGTCCTACTCGACCAGCGCCTTTCTACGAGCAGTACTTC,CASSPTRPAPFYEQYF
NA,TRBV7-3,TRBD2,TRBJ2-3,TGTGCCAGCAGCCCTGCGCGCGGGAGGGGAGATACGCAGTATTTT,CASSPARGRGDTQYF
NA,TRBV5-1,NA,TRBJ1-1,TGCGCCAGCAGCTTATATGGACAGCTGAACACTGAAGCTTTCTTT,CASSLYGQLNTEAFF
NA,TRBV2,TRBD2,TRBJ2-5,TGTGCCAGCAGCCTAAACTACGGGGGGACCGGGGAGACCCAGTACTTC,CASSLNYGGTGETQYF
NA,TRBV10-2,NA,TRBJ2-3,TGCGCCAGCAGGGGGCCTGGCACAGATACGCAGTATTTT,CASRGPGTDTQYF
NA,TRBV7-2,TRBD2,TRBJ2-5,TGTGCCAGCAGCTTTGGGGGGGTCGGGGAGACCCAGTACTTC,CASSFGGVGETQYF
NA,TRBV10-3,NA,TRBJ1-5,TGTGCCATCAGTCCCCGGGGTCTCAATCAGCCCCAGCATTTT,CAISPRGLNQPQHF
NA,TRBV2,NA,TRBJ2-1,TGTGCCAGCAGTGGGACATTGGACAATGAGCAGTTCTTC,CASSGTLDNEQFF
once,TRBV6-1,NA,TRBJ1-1,TGTGCCAGCAGTGAAATCTGGGGTCCTTTTGAAGCTTTCTTT,CASSEIWGPFEAFF
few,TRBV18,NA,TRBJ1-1,TGTGCCAGCTCGCCGGAAGGCCCCACTGAAGCTTTCTTT,CASSPEGPTEAFF
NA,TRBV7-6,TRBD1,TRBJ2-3,TGTGCCAGCAGCACCTACCGGGACAGCGATACGCAGTATTTT,CASSTYRDSDTQYF
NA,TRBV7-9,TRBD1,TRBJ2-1,TGTGCCAGCAGCTTAGGGGGACAGTTTACATCCGATGAGCAGTTCTTC,CASSLGGQFTSDEQFF
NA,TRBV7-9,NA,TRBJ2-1,TGTGCCAGCAGCAACTGGGGGGGCGGGTCCTACAATGAGCAGTTCTTC,CASSNWGGGSYNEQFF